This T cell receptor beta chain was obtained from a study of technical replicates of blood from a few donors. Some clones are missing from TCRdb's copy, which holds only in-frame ones; the method was immunoSEQ multiplex PCR. The sample yields some 79,000 clones, around 92% seen once. Germline V CDR1 and CDR2: ENHRY, SYGVKD. This CDR3 comprises 15 residues. V lost 0 bases to trimming and J lost 5 bases, with 13 bases between them. The sequenced material came from T cells isolated from PBMCs. The chain links TRBV10-3 to TRBJ2-5, with D hard to call. The clonotype originates from a human donor in good health. Some clones in this sample may be carry-over from other donors' samples. The CDR3 region has the DNA TGTGCCATCAGTGAGTCGCTAACCGTTTGGGAGACCCAGTACTTC. Translating it yields CAISESLTVWETQYF.